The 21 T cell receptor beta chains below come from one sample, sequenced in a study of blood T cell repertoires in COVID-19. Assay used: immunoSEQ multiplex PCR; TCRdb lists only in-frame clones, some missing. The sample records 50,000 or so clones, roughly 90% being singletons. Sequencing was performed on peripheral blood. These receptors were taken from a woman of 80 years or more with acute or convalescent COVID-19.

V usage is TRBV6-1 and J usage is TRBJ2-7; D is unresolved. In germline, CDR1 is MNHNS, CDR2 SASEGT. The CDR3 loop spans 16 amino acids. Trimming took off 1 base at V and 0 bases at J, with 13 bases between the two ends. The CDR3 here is CASSEEIRLVSYEQYF. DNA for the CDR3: TGTGCCAGCAGTGAAGAAATACGCCTAGTCTCCTACGAGCAGTACTTC.

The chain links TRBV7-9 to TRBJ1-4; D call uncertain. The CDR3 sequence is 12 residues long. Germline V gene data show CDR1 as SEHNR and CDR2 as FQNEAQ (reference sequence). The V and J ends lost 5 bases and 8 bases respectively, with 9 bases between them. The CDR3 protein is CASSLNREKLFF. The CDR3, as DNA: TGTGCCAGCAGCCTCAACCGGGAAAAACTGTTTTTT.

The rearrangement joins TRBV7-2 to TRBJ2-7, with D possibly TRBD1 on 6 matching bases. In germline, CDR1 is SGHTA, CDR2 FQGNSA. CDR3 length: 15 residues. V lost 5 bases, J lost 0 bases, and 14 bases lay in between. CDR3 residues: CASSLGAGASYEQYF. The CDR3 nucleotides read TGTGCCAGCAGCCTGGGGGCAGGGGCCTCCTACGAGCAGTACTTC.

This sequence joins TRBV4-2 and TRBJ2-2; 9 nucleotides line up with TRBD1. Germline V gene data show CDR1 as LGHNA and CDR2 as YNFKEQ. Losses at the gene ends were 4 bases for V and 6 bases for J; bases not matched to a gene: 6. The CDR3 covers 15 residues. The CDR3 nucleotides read TGTGCCAGCAGCCTCGACAGGGGGTTCCCCGGGGAGCTGTTTTTT. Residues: CASSLDRGFPGELFF.

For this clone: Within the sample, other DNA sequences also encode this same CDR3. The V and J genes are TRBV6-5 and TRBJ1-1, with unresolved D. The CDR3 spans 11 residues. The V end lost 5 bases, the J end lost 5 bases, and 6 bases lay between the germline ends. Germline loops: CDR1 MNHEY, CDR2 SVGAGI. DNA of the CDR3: TGTGCCAGCAGTCGGGGTACTGAAGCTTTCTTT. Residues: CASSRGTEAFF.

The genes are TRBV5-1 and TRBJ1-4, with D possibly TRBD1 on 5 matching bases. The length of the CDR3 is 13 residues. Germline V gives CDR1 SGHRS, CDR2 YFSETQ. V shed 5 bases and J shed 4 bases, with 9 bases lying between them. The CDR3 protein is CASRYDSNEKLFF. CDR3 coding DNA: TGCGCCAGCAGATATGACAGTAATGAAAAACTGTTTTTT. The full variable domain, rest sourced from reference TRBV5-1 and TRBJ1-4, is KAGVTQTPRYLIKTRGQQVTLSCSPISGHRSVSWYQQTPGQGLQFLFEYFSETQRNKGNFPGRFSGRQFSNSRSEMNVSTLELGDSALYLCASRYDSNEKLFFGSGTQLSVL.

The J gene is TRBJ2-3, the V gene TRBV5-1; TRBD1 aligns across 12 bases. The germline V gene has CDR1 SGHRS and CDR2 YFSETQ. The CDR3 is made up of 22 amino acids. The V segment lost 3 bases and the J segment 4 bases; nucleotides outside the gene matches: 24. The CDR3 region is CASSSPRGQGAMVAGAPDTQYF. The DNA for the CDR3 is TGCGCCAGCAGCTCACCCCGGGGACAGGGGGCGATGGTGGCGGGAGCTCCAGATACGCAGTATTTT.

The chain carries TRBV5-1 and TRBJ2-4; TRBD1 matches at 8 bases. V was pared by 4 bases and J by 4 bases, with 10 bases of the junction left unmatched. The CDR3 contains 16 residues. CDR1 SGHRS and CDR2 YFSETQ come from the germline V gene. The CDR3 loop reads CASSQGQEGNKNIQYF. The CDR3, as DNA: TGCGCCAGCAGCCAGGGACAGGAGGGGAATAAAAACATTCAGTACTTC.

The DNA of the CDR3 is TGTGCCAGCGCCATTCCGGGACAGGGGTACGAGCAGTACTTC. Translating it yields CASAIPGQGYEQYF. This rearrangement joins TRBV7-2 to TRBJ2-7; 10 bases fit TRBD1. Trimming at V came to 8 bases and at J to 4 bases, leaving 8 bases not matched to a gene. The germline V gene encodes CDR1 SGHTA and CDR2 FQGNSA. This CDR3 is 14 amino acids long. Supplemented by reference TRBV7-2 and TRBJ2-7, the full variable domain reads GAGVSQSPSNKVTEKGKDVELRCDPISGHTALYWYRQSLGQGLEFLIYFQGNSAPDKSGLPSDRFSAERTGGSVSTLTIQRTQQEDSAVYLCASAIPGQGYEQYFGPGTRLTVT.

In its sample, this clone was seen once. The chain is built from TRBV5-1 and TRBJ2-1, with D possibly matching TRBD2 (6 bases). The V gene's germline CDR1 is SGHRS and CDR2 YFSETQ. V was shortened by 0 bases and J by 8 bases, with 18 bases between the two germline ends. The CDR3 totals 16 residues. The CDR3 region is CASSLVGSTGVDEQFF. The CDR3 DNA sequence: TGCGCCAGCAGCTTGGTAGGATCGACGGGAGTGGATGAGCAGTTCTTC.

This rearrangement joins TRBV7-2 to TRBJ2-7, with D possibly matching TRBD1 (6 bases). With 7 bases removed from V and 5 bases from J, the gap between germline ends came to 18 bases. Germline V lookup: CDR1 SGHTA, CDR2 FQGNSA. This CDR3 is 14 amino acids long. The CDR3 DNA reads TGTGCCAGCAATCCCACAGGGATCCCAGACGAGCAGTACTTC. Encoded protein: CASNPTGIPDEQYF.

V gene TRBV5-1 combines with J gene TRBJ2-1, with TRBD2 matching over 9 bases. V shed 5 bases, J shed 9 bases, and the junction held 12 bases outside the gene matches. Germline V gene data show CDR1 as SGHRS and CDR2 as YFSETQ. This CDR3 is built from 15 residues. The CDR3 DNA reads TGCGCCAGCAGTCTCCACGCGGGAGGGCCCGTTGAGCAGTTCTTC. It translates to CASSLHAGGPVEQFF. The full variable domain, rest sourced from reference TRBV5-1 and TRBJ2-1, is KAGVTQTPRYLIKTRGQQVTLSCSPISGHRSVSWYQQTPGQGLQFLFEYFSETQRNKGNFPGRFSGRQFSNSRSEMNVSTLELGDSALYLCASSLHAGGPVEQFFGPGTRLTVL.

This CDR3 reads CASTSGSGFLETQYF. In nucleotides, the CDR3 is TGTGCCAGCACCTCCGGGTCTGGATTTTTAGAGACCCAGTACTTC. The chain links TRBV7-7 to TRBJ2-5, with D unclear. Trimming took off 7 bases at V and 4 bases at J, with 19 bases between the two ends. There are 15 residues in the CDR3. Germline loops: CDR1 SSHAT, CDR2 FNYEAQ (reference sequence). The whole variable domain, remainder taken from reference TRBV7-7 and TRBJ2-5, is GAGVSQSPRYKVTKRGQDVTLRCDPISSHATLYWYQQALGQGPEFLTYFNYEAQPDKSGLPSDRFSAERPEGSISTLTIQRTEQRDSAMYRCASTSGSGFLETQYFGPGTRLLVL.

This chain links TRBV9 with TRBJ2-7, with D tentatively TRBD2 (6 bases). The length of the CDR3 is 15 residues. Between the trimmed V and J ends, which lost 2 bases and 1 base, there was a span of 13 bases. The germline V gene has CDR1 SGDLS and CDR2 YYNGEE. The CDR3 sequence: CASSVSHGGSYEQYF. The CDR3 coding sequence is TGTGCCAGCAGCGTGAGCCATGGGGGGTCCTACGAGCAGTACTTC.

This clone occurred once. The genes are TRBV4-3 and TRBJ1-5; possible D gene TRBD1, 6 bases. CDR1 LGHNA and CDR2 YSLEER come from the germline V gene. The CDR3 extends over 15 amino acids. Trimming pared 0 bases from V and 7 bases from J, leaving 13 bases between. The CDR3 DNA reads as TGCGCCAGCAGCCAAGATCGGGGGGCTTGGCAGCCCCAGCATTTT. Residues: CASSQDRGAWQPQHF.

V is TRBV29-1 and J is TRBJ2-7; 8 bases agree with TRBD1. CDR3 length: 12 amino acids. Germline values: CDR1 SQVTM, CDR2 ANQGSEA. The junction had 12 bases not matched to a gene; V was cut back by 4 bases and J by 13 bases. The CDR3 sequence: CSVVGTGMGHYF. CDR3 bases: TGCAGCGTTGTTGGGACAGGAATGGGGCATTACTTC.

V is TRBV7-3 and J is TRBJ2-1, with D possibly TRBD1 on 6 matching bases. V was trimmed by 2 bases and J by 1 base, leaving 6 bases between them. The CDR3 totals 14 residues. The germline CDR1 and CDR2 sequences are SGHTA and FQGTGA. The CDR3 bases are TGTGCCAGCAGCTTAGGACAGTCCTACAATGAGCAGTTCTTC. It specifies CASSLGQSYNEQFF.

DNA for the CDR3: TGCGCCAGCAGCCAAGGTCCGCCGGGGGGAAATGAAAAACTGTTTTTT. Its translation: CASSQGPPGGNEKLFF. The genes are TRBV4-3 and TRBJ1-4; the D gene is possibly TRBD1 (5 bases). The germline V gene encodes CDR1 LGHNA and CDR2 YSLEER. This CDR3 has 16 amino acids. V dropped 1 base and J dropped 5 bases, with 14 bases sitting between them.

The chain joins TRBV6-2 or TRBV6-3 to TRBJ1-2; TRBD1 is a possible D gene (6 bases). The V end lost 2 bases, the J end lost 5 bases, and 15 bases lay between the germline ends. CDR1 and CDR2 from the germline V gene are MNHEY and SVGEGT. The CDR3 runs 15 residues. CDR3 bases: TGTGCCAGCAGTTACCCCTTAGGCAGGGGATATGGCTACACCTTC. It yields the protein CASSYPLGRGYGYTF.

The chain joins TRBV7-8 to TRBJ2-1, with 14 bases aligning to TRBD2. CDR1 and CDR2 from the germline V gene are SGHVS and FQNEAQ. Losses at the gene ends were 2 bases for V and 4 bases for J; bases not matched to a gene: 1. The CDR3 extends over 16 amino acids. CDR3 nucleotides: TGTGCCAGCAGCTTACGGACTAGCGGGAGGTACAATGAGCAGTTCTTC. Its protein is CASSLRTSGRYNEQFF. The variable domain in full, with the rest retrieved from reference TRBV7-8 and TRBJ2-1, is GAGVSQSPRYKVAKRGQDVALRCDPISGHVSLFWYQQALGQGPEFLTYFQNEAQLDKSGLPSDRFFAERPEGSVSTLKIQRTQQEDSAVYLCASSLRTSGRYNEQFFGPGTRLTVL.

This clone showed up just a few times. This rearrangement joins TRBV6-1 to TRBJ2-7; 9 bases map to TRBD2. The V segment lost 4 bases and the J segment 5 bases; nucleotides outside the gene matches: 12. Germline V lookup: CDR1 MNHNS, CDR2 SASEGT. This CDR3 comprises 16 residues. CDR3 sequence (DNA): TGTGCCAGCAGTGCGTTAGCGGGGGACCCTCAGGACGAGCAGTACTTC. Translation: CASSALAGDPQDEQYF.